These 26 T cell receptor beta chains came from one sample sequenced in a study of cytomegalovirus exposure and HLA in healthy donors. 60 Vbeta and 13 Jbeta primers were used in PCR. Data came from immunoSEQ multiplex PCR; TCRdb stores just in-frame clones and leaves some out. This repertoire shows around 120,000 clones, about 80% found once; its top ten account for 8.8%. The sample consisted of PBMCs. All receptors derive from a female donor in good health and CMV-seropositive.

CDR3 nucleotide sequence: TGCGCCAGCAGCTTGGAAGGAAGCGAGCAGTACTTC. Residues: CASSLEGSEQYF. The chain carries TRBV5-1 and TRBJ2-5, with D hard to call. The J call may be incorrect, as the DNA end agrees better with TRBJ2-7. The CDR3 extends over 12 amino acids. Germline CDR1 is SGHRS and CDR2 is YFSETQ.

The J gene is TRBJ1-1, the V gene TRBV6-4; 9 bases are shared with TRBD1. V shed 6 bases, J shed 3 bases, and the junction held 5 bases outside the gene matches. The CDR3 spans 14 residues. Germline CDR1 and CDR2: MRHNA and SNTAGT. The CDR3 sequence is CASRTGGADTEAFF. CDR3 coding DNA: TGTGCCAGCAGGACAGGGGGGGCGGACACTGAAGCTTTCTTT.

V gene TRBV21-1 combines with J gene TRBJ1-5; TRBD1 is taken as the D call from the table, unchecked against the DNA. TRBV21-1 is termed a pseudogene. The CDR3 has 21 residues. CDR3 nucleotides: TGTGCCAGCAGCAAAGCTATTCTTCCCGGGACAGGGTTTGCGGGCAATCAGCCCCAGCATTTT. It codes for CASSKAILPGTGFAGNQPQHF.

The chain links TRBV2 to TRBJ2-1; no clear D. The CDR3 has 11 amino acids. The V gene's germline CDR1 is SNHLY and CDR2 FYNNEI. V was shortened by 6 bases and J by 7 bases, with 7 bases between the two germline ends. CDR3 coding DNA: TGTGCCAGCAGCCCCAAAAATGAGCAGTTCTTC. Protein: CASSPKNEQFF.

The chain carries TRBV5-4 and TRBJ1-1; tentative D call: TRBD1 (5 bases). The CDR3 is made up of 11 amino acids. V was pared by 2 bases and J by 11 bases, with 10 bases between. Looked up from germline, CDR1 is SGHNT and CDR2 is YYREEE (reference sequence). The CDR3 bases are TGTGCCAGCAGCTTCCAGGGTATTGCTTTCTTT. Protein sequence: CASSFQGIAFF.

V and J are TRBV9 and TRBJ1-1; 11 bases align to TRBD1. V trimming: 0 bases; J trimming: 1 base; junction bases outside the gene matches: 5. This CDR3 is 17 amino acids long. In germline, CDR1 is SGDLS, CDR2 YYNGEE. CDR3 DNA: TGTGCCAGCAGCGTAGCCCCCGGGACAGGGGGGAACACTGAAGCTTTCTTT. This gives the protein CASSVAPGTGGNTEAFF.

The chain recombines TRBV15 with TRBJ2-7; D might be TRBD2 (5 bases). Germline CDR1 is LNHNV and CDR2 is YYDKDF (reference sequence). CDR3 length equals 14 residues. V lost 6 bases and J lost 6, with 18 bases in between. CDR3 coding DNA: TGTGCCACCAGTATAGGACTCCCTACCAGCGAGCAGTACTTC. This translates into CATSIGLPTSEQYF.

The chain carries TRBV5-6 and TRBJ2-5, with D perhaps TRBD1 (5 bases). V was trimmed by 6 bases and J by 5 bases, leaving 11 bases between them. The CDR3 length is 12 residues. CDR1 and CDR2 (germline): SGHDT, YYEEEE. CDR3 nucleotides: TGTGCCAGCAACTATAAGGGGGAGACCCAGTACTTC. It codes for CASNYKGETQYF.

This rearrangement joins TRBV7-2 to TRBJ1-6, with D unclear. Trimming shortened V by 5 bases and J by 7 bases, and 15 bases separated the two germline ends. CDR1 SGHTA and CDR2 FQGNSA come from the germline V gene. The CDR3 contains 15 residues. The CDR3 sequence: CASSMRAVVNSPLHF. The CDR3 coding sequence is TGTGCCAGCAGCATGCGGGCAGTGGTAAATTCACCCCTCCACTTT.

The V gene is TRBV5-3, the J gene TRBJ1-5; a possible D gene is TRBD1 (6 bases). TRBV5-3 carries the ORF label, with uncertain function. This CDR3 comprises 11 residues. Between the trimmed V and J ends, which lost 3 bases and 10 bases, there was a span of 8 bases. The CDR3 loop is CARSSDRPQHF. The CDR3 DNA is TGTGCCAGAAGCTCGGACAGACCCCAGCATTTT.

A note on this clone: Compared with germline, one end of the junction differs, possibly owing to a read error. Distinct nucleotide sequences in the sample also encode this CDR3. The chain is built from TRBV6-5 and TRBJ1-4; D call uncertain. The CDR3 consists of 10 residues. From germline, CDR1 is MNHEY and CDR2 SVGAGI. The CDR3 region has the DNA TGTGCCAGCCCCAGTGAAAAATTGTTTTTT. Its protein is CASPSEKLFF.

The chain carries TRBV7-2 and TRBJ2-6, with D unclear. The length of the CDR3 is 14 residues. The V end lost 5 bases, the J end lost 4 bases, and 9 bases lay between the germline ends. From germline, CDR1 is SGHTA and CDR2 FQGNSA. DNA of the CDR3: TGTGCCAGCAGCCTCCCCTCCGGGGCCAACGTCCTGACTTTC. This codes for CASSLPSGANVLTF.

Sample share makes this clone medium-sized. CDR3 protein: CASSPLSGGADTQYF. The CDR3 DNA reads as TGTGCCAGCAGTCCCCTTAGCGGGGGGGCAGATACGCAGTATTTT. The chain carries TRBV6-1 and TRBJ2-3, with TRBD2 matching over 11 bases. CDR1 is MNHNS, CDR2 SASEGT, per germline. V trimming: 5 bases; J trimming: 4 bases; junction bases outside the gene matches: 5. The CDR3 runs 15 residues.

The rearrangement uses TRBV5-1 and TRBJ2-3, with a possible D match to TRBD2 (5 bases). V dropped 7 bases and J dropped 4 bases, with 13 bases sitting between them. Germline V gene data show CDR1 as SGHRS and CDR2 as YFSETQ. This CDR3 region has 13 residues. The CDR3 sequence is CASYRGGSDTQYF. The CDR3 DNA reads TGCGCCAGCTACCGTGGCGGGTCAGATACGCAGTATTTT.

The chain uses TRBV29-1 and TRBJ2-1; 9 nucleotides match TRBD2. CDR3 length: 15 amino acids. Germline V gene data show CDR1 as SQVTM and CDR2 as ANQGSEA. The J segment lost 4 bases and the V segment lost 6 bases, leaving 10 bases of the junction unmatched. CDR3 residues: CSVPLAGGRYNEQFF. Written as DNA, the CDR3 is TGCAGCGTCCCCCTGGCGGGGGGGCGGTACAATGAGCAGTTCTTC.

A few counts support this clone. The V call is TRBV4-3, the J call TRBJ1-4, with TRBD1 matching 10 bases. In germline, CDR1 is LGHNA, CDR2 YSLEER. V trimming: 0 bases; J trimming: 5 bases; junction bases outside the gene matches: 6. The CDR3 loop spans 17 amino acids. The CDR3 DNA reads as TGCGCCAGCAGCCAAGAAGGGTCGGGACAGGGGAATGAAAAACTGTTTTTT. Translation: CASSQEGSGQGNEKLFF.

The CDR3 coding sequence is TGTGCCAGCAGTTTCCGAGACAGGGCAGGCACTGAAGCTTTCTTT. Protein: CASSFRDRAGTEAFF. The genes are TRBV27 and TRBJ1-1, with TRBD1 matching 7 bases. CDR3 size: 15 residues. Germline values: CDR1 MNHEY, CDR2 SMNVEV (reference sequence). J lost 4 bases, V lost 3 bases, and 8 bases had no gene match.

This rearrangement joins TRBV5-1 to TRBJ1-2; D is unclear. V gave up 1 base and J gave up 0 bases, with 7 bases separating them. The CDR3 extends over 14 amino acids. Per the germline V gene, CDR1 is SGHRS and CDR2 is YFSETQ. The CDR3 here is CASSLSQTNYGYTF. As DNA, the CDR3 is TGCGCCAGCAGCTTGAGTCAGACTAACTATGGCTACACCTTC. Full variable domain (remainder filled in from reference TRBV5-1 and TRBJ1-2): KAGVTQTPRYLIKTRGQQVTLSCSPISGHRSVSWYQQTPGQGLQFLFEYFSETQRNKGNFPGRFSGRQFSNSRSEMNVSTLELGDSALYLCASSLSQTNYGYTFGSGTRLTVV.

CDR3 sequence (DNA): TGTGCCTCCCAATCGACAGAAGATGGCTACACCTTC. Protein: CASQSTEDGYTF. The chain links TRBV6-5 to TRBJ1-2; D is possibly TRBD1 (5 bases). This CDR3 contains 12 residues. V lost 11 bases and J 6 bases, leaving 16 bases between the germline ends. The V gene's germline CDR1 is MNHEY and CDR2 SVGAGI.

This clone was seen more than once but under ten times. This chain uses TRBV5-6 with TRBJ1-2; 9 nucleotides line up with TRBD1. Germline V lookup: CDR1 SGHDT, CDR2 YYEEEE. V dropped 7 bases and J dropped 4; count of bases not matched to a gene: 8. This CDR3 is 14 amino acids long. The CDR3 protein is CASLRQGGGYGYTF. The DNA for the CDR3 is TGTGCCAGCCTAAGACAGGGGGGAGGCTATGGCTACACCTTC.

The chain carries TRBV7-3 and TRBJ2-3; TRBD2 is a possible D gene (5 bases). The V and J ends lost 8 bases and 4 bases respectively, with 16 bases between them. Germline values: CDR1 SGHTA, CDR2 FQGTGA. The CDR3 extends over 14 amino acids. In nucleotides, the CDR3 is TGTGCCAGCGCCTCTCTGTCTAGCTCAGATACGCAGTATTTT. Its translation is CASASLSSSDTQYF.

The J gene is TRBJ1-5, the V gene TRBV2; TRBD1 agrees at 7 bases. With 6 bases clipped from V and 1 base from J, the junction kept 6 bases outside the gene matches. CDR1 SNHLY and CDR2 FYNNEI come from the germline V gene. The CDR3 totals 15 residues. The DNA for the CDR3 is TGTGCCAGCAGGCAGGGGGAGGTAAGCAATCAGCCCCAGCATTTT. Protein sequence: CASRQGEVSNQPQHF.

The CDR3 is CASSQDMDRGEGYTF. The CDR3 nucleotides read TGCGCCAGCAGCCAAGATATGGACAGGGGCGAAGGCTACACCTTC. The chain uses TRBV4-1 and TRBJ1-2; 9 nucleotides agree with TRBD1. J gave up 8 bases and V 0 bases, and 7 bases lay outside the gene matches. The V gene's germline CDR1 is MGHRA and CDR2 YSYEKL. This CDR3 comprises 15 residues.

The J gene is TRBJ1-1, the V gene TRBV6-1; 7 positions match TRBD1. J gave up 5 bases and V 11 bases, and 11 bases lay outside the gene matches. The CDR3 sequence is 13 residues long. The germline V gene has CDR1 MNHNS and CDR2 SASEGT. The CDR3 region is CALKRQGQTEAFF. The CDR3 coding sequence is TGTGCCCTAAAAAGGCAGGGACAGACTGAAGCTTTCTTT.

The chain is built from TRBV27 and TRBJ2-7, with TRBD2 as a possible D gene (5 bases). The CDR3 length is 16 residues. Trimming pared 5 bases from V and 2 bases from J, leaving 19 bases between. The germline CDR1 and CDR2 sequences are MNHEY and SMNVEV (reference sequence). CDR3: CASSPHISGEPYEQYF. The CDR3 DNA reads TGTGCCAGCAGTCCTCATATTTCCGGGGAGCCCTACGAGCAGTACTTC.

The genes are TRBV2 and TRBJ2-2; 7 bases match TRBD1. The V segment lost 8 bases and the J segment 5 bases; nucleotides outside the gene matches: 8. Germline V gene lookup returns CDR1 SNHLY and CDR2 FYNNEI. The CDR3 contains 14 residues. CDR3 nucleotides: TGTGCCAGCCGCCGGACAGGTCGAACCGGGGAGCTGTTTTTT. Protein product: CASRRTGRTGELFF.